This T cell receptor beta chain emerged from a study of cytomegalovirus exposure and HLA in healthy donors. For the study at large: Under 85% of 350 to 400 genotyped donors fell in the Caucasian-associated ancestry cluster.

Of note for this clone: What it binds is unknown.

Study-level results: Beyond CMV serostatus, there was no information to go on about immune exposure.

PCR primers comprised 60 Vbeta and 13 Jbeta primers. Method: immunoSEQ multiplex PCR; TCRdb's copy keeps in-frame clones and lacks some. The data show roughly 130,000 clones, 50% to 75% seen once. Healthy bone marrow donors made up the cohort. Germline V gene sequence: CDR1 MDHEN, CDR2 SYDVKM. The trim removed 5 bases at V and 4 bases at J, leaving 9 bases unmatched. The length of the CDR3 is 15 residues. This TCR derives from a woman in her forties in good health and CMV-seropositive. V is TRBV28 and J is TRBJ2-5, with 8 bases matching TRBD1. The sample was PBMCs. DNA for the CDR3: TGTGCCAGCAGTCCATCAGGGGGCCCCCGAGAGACCCAGTACTTC. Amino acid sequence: CASSPSGGPRETQYF.